These 25 T cell receptor beta chains share one sample of origin, sequenced in a study of CD8+ T cells in alopecia areata. The treatment: oral pan-JAK inhibitor, 5-10 mg twice daily. Reverse transcribed after extraction, RNA yielded cDNA as the sequencing template. Clones were read by immunoSEQ multiplex PCR, and TCRdb kept only the in-frame ones, dropping some. Among 160,000 or so clones, around three fifths were seen once, and the ten largest hold 0.91%. The sequencing used CD4+ T cells sorted from blood, collected at week 4, from a patient treated with tofacitinib. These receptors were taken from a human donor with alopecia areata.

This clone was observed a handful of times. The chain uses TRBV29-1 and TRBJ2-1, with D perhaps assigned TRBD1 or TRBD2 (6 bases each). CDR1 is SQVTM, CDR2 ANQGSEA, per germline. This CDR3 spans 13 amino acids. Between the trimmed V and J ends, which lost 6 bases and 10 bases, there was a span of 19 bases. CDR3 residues: CSVSGRGAGEQFF. The CDR3 DNA is TGCAGCGTCTCCGGAAGGGGGGCGGGCGAGCAGTTCTTC.

The chain uses TRBV30 and TRBJ2-3, with a tentative D call TRBD2 (6 bases). V lost 8 bases to trimming and J lost 3 bases, with 12 bases between them. CDR1 and CDR2 from the germline V gene are GTSNPN and SVGIG (reference sequence). This CDR3 has 12 amino acids. The CDR3 loop is CASLRGTDTQYF. In nucleotides, the CDR3 is TGTGCCAGCCTACGGGGGACAGATACGCAGTATTTT.

V gene TRBV30 combines with J gene TRBJ2-1; no clear D. Deletions cut 0 bases from V and 12 bases from J, with 9 bases between. The CDR3 has 11 residues. Germline CDR1 is GTSNPN and CDR2 is SVGIG (reference sequence). For the CDR3, the DNA is TGTGCCTGGAGTGTATCGGTGCGGCAGTTCTTC. Residues: CAWSVSVRQFF. Together with reference TRBV30 and TRBJ2-1, the CDR3 gives the full variable domain: SQTIHQWPATLVQPVGSPLSLECTVEGTSNPNLYWYRQAAGRGLQLLFYSVGIGQISSEVPQNLSASRPQDRQFILSSKKLLLSDSGFYLCAWSVSVRQFFGPGTRLTVL.

Here the CDR3 reads CASSPRDYAGYEQYF. CDR3 sequence (DNA): TGTGCCAGCAGCCCGCGGGACTACGCGGGTTACGAGCAGTACTTC. This chain joins TRBV7-2 and TRBJ2-7; TRBD2 aligns across 7 bases. This CDR3 spans 15 amino acids. Trimming removed 5 bases from V and 4 bases from J; junction bases left unmatched: 11. Germline CDR1 reads SGHTA; CDR2 reads FQGNSA.

This clone has only a few counts. The chain uses TRBV6-5 and TRBJ1-5; unclear D gene. Trimming shortened V by 2 bases and J by 0 bases, and 11 bases separated the two germline ends. CDR3 length: 16 amino acids. CDR1 is MNHEY, CDR2 SVGAGI, per germline. This chain's CDR3 is CASSYITGNSNQPQHF. The CDR3 DNA sequence: TGTGCCAGCAGTTACATCACGGGTAATAGCAATCAGCCCCAGCATTTT.

The chain combines TRBV23-1 with TRBJ2-7; TRBD1 is a possible D gene (6 bases). TRBV23-1 is an ORF; its function is uncertain. This CDR3 has 16 residues. Trimming removed 7 bases from V and 0 bases from J, with 19 bases in between. The CDR3 here is CASTPPATGSSYEQYF. In DNA, the CDR3 is TGCGCCAGCACTCCGCCAGCGACAGGCAGCTCCTACGAGCAGTACTTC.

Written as DNA, the CDR3 is TGCAGCGTTGAAGAGCGGATTAGAAGAAACTCTGGAAACACCATATATTTT. Residues: CSVEERIRRNSGNTIYF. This chain joins TRBV29-1 and TRBJ1-3; the D is unclear. Germline V CDR1 and CDR2: SQVTM, ANQGSEA. This CDR3 has 17 residues. V shed 0 bases and J shed 0 bases, with 15 bases lying between them.

The genes are TRBV7-2 and TRBJ1-1, with 7 bases that match TRBD1. There are 14 residues in the CDR3. Germline CDR1 and CDR2: SGHTA and FQGNSA. V was clipped by 2 bases and J by 1 base; unmatched bases: 1. CDR3 amino acids: CASSLNRGNTEAFF. Here the CDR3 DNA reads TGTGCCAGCAGCTTAAACAGGGGGAACACTGAAGCTTTCTTT.

This clone was counted a single time. This chain links TRBV2 with TRBJ1-6, with 8 bases aligning to TRBD1. There are 16 residues in the CDR3. Trimming cost V 5 bases and J 5 bases; bases outside gene matches: 8. Per the germline V gene, CDR1 is SNHLY and CDR2 is FYNNEI. The CDR3 is CASSYFRDRHNSPLHF. The CDR3 coding sequence is TGTGCCAGCAGTTACTTCCGGGACAGGCATAATTCACCCCTCCACTTT.

The gene calls are TRBV9 and TRBJ1-2; D gene uncertain. The CDR3 covers 15 residues. The germline V gene encodes CDR1 SGDLS and CDR2 YYNGEE. Trimming removed 4 bases from V and 1 base from J, with 14 bases in between. The CDR3 bases are TGTGCCAGCAGCCTTCTTTCGAATTTTAACTATGGCTACACCTTC. Residues: CASSLLSNFNYGYTF. Complete variable domain (other parts from reference TRBV9 and TRBJ1-2): DSGVTQTPKHLITATGQRVTLRCSPRSGDLSVYWYQQSLDQGLQFLIQYYNGEERAKGNILERFSAQQFPDLHSELNLSSLELGDSALYFCASSLLSNFNYGYTFGSGTRLTVV.

Remarks on this clone: Other DNA sequences in this sample translate to the same CDR3. The chain employs TRBV7-2 and TRBJ1-1; no clear D. The germline V and J ends were trimmed by 5 bases and 6 bases, with 13 bases remaining between them. The length of the CDR3 is 13 residues. Germline-derived CDR1 and CDR2 are SGHTA and FQGNSA. The CDR3 protein is CASSLRRGAEAFF. CDR3 DNA: TGTGCCAGCAGCCTAAGAAGAGGCGCTGAAGCTTTCTTT. The whole variable domain, filled in from reference TRBV7-2 and TRBJ1-1, reads GAGVSQSPSNKVTEKGKDVELRCDPISGHTALYWYRQSLGQGLEFLIYFQGNSAPDKSGLPSDRFSAERTGGSVSTLTIQRTQQEDSAVYLCASSLRRGAEAFFGQGTRLTVV.

This clone was seen just once. J is TRBJ2-3 and V is TRBV7-9; D unclear. The ends were cut back, 3 bases at V and 1 base at J, with 11 bases in the middle. CDR1 SEHNR and CDR2 FQNEAQ come from the germline V gene (reference sequence). The CDR3 covers 15 residues. The CDR3 is CASSFQERGTDTQYF. DNA of the CDR3: TGTGCCAGCAGCTTTCAGGAGCGCGGCACAGATACGCAGTATTTT.

DNA for the CDR3: TGTGCCAGCAGCCTTCCCGGGGGCCCGGGGGCCAACGTCCTGACTTTC. Translated, it gives CASSLPGGPGANVLTF. The chain carries TRBV11-2 and TRBJ2-6, with D perhaps assigned TRBD1 or TRBD2 (6 bases each). Trimming shortened V by 5 bases and J by 4 bases, and 15 bases separated the two germline ends. Germline V CDR1 and CDR2: SGHAT, FQNNGV. There are 16 residues in the CDR3.

V gene TRBV6-4 combines with J gene TRBJ2-3; 11 bases match TRBD2. Germline-derived CDR1 and CDR2 are MRHNA and SNTAGT. CDR3 length: 15 amino acids. V trimming: 3 bases; J trimming: 2 bases; junction bases outside the gene matches: 1. As DNA, the CDR3 is TGTGCCAGCAGTGATAGCGGGGGGGCCACAGATACGCAGTATTTT. It yields the protein CASSDSGGATDTQYF.

The sample holds a few counts of this clone. This rearrangement joins TRBV29-1 to TRBJ1-5, with 11 bases identical to TRBD1. The CDR3 spans 12 residues. From germline, CDR1 is SQVTM and CDR2 ANQGSEA. With V trimmed by 7 bases and J by 6 bases, 2 bases remained unmatched. For the CDR3, the DNA is TGCAGCGCGGGACAGGGGGGTCAGCCCCAGCATTTT. Protein sequence: CSAGQGGQPQHF.

The V gene is TRBV29-1, the J gene TRBJ1-2, with D possibly matching TRBD1 (6 bases). The CDR3 length is 12 residues. Germline V gene data show CDR1 as SQVTM and CDR2 as ANQGSEA. V lost 5 bases to trimming and J lost 5 bases, with 12 bases between them. This CDR3 is CSVPDSPYGYTF. The CDR3 DNA sequence: TGCAGCGTTCCGGACAGTCCATATGGCTACACCTTC.

This clone was observed once. The V call is TRBV9, the J call TRBJ2-7, with 7 bases fitting TRBD1. Germline-derived CDR1 and CDR2 are SGDLS and YYNGEE. This CDR3 contains 13 residues. Trimming removed 4 bases from V and 4 bases from J; junction bases left unmatched: 5. CDR3 sequence (DNA): TGTGCCAGCAGCCCTGACAGGGCGTACGAGCAGTACTTC. This codes for CASSPDRAYEQYF.

In its sample, this clone was seen a few times. The genes are TRBV14 and TRBJ2-7; the D is unclear. The germline V and J ends were trimmed by 2 bases and 9 bases, with 8 bases remaining between them. Germline CDR1 and CDR2: SGHDN and FVKESK. This CDR3 has 11 amino acids. The CDR3 nucleotides read TGTGCCAGCAGCCAAACAGCTCCGCAGTACTTC. Its translation is CASSQTAPQYF.

This chain joins TRBV5-1 and TRBJ2-7; 8 bases agree with TRBD1. CDR1 SGHRS and CDR2 YFSETQ come from the germline V gene. V lost 5 bases, J lost 2 bases, and 3 bases stayed unmatched. CDR3 length: 13 residues. In DNA form, the CDR3 reads TGCGCCAGCAGTCAGGGGGCAACCTACGAGCAGTACTTC. Amino acid sequence: CASSQGATYEQYF. The whole variable domain, remainder taken from reference TRBV5-1 and TRBJ2-7, is KAGVTQTPRYLIKTRGQQVTLSCSPISGHRSVSWYQQTPGQGLQFLFEYFSETQRNKGNFPGRFSGRQFSNSRSEMNVSTLELGDSALYLCASSQGATYEQYFGPGTRLTVT.

The chain recombines TRBV7-2 with TRBJ2-3; the match to TRBD2 covers 10 bases. The V gene's germline CDR1 is SGHTA and CDR2 FQGNSA. This CDR3 is 17 amino acids long. The V gene end was trimmed by 1 base and the J gene end by 3 bases; junction bases not matched to a gene: 7. Here the CDR3 reads CASSLGVGSGGTDTQYF. The CDR3 bases are TGTGCCAGCAGCTTAGGCGTTGGTAGCGGGGGGACAGATACGCAGTATTTT.

The chain has TRBV25-1 and TRBJ2-7; 8 bases line up with TRBD1. Germline V gene lookup returns CDR1 MGHDK and CDR2 SYGVNS. With V trimmed by 4 bases and J by 2 bases, 4 bases remained unmatched. The CDR3 runs to 14 residues. For the CDR3, the DNA is TGTGCCAGCAGTGTGGACAGGGTGCCCTACGAGCAGTACTTC. As protein: CASSVDRVPYEQYF.

This clone was seen only a few times. The chain carries TRBV29-1 and TRBJ1-5; TRBD1 agrees at 9 bases. Germline-derived CDR1 and CDR2 are SQVTM and ANQGSEA. The CDR3 is 12 amino acids. The junction had 8 bases not matched to a gene; V was cut back by 6 bases and J by 11 bases. The CDR3 bases are TGCAGCGTGTCGGGACAGGGAATGGCCCAGCATTTT. Protein sequence: CSVSGQGMAQHF.

The V and J genes are TRBV29-1 and TRBJ2-5; D might be TRBD2 (7 bases). The germline V gene has CDR1 SQVTM and CDR2 ANQGSEA. V was cut by 3 bases and J by 5 bases, with 13 bases left in between. CDR3 length: 13 residues. The CDR3 loop reads CSVERGPRETQYF. In DNA form, the CDR3 reads TGCAGCGTTGAGCGGGGGCCGAGGGAGACCCAGTACTTC.

This clone was seen more than once but under ten times. Here the CDR3 reads CSACYDRLDEQYF. The CDR3 DNA reads TGCAGCGCCTGCTACGACAGGTTGGACGAGCAGTACTTC. The V and J genes are TRBV29-1 and TRBJ2-7; D may be TRBD1 (6 bases). Trimming took off 7 bases at V and 5 bases at J, with 18 bases between the two ends. Germline assignment: CDR1 SQVTM and CDR2 ANQGSEA. This CDR3 contains 13 residues.

The chain joins TRBV13 to TRBJ2-3; D is ambiguous. The length of the CDR3 is 14 residues. CDR1 and CDR2 from the germline V gene are PRHDT and FYEKMQ (reference sequence). V lost 1 base to trimming and J lost 3 bases, with 8 bases between them. CDR3 DNA sequence: TGTGCCAGCAGCTTAGACCAAGCAACAGATACGCAGTATTTT. It codes for CASSLDQATDTQYF.